A selection of T cell receptor beta chains follows, all from one sample in a study of blood T cells in healthy people across ages. TCRdb re-called the 5' RACE reads through MiXCR, storing one row per CDR3 protein. The sample consists of 2 million or so distinct CDR3 sequences, less than 50% of them appearing once. Source material: blood. The receptors stem from a woman between 40 and 55 years old in good health. The CDR3 runs from the conserved cysteine through the conserved F or W. The order of the fields is J gene, D gene, V gene, clone size, CDR3 protein, CDR3 DNA. D genes are given only for firm matches. For some rows the clone size is stated as once, few or many, or as a class when expanded; others skip it.

>TRBJ2-1|.|TRBV20-1|.
CSVRVVRSSNEQFF
TGCAGTGTGAGGGTGGTTAGGAGTTCCAATGAGCAGTTCTTC
>TRBJ2-3|TRBD2|TRBV5-5|.
CASSPTLSGGATDTQYF
TGTGCCAGCAGCCCGACCCTGAGCGGGGGGGCCACAGATACGCAGTATTTT
>TRBJ2-3|TRBD2|TRBV3-1|.
CASSQSILGLADKLSTDTQYF
TGTGCCAGCAGCCAGAGCATTCTAGGACTAGCGGATAAACTCAGCACAGATACGCAGTATTTT
>TRBJ2-7|.|TRBV5-1|.
CASSSSAISYEQYF
TGCGCCAGCAGCTCTTCGGCGATCTCCTACGAGCAGTACTTC
>TRBJ1-2|.|TRBV28|.
CASDPRGGGGYTF
TGTGCCAGCGATCCCCGCGGGGGAGGTGGCTACACCTTC
>TRBJ2-3|.|TRBV27|.
CASSLFGAGTDTQYF
.
>TRBJ2-7|TRBD1|TRBV6-5|.
CASSYKPDRGYEQYF
TGTGCCAGCAGTTACAAGCCGGACAGGGGGTACGAGCAGTACTTC
>TRBJ2-1|.|TRBV7-2|few
CASSLTITNEQFF
TGTGCCAGCAGCTTAACTATCACCAATGAGCAGTTCTTC
>TRBJ2-3|TRBD2|TRBV4-2|.
CASRLTSGGAQGDTQYF
TGTGCCAGCAGACTGACTAGCGGGGGGGCCCAGGGAGATACGCAGTATTTT
>TRBJ1-1|.|TRBV29-1|few
CSFLTGLVTEAFF
TGCAGCTTCTTGACAGGCTTGGTCACTGAAGCTTTCTTT
>TRBJ2-3|.|TRBV10-3|.
CAISSRGGGNQADTQYF
TGTGCCATCAGTAGTAGAGGCGGGGGCAATCAGGCAGATACGCAGTATTTT
>TRBJ1-5|.|TRBV6-2/TRBV6-3|.
CASGGDLWGLGNQPQHF
TGTGCCAGCGGGGGTGACTTATGGGGATTGGGCAATCAGCCCCAGCATTTT
>TRBJ2-1|TRBD2|TRBV20-1|once
CSGRAGSDEQFF
TGCAGCGGGAGGGCCGGAAGTGATGAGCAGTTCTTC
>TRBJ2-5|.|TRBV12-3/TRBV12-4|.
CASSFNQGQETQYF
TGTGCCAGCAGTTTCAATCAGGGACAAGAGACCCAGTACTTC
>TRBJ2-7|.|TRBV20-1|.
CSARDFQDYNEQYF
TGCAGTGCTAGAGATTTTCAAGATTACAATGAGCAGTACTTC
>TRBJ2-1|.|TRBV4-3|.
CASSQERWNEQFF
TGCGCCAGCAGCCAAGAGAGATGGAATGAGCAGTTCTTC
>TRBJ1-4|.|TRBV4-2|few
CASSQRGLDIGEKLFF
TGTGCCAGCAGCCAGAGGGGTTTGGATATAGGTGAAAAACTGTTTTTT
>TRBJ2-1|.|TRBV2|.
CASIRRGSSYNEQFF
TGCGCCAGCATTCGGAGGGGAAGCTCCTACAATGAGCAGTTCTTC
>TRBJ2-4|TRBD1|TRBV7-2|.
CASSLVAQGASKNIQYF
TGTGCCAGCAGCTTAGTAGCGCAGGGGGCGTCCAAAAACATTCAGTACTTC
>TRBJ2-7|.|TRBV27|.
CASSLEGGNEQYF
TGTGCCAGCAGTTTAGAGGGGGGCAATGAGCAGTACTTC
>TRBJ1-2|TRBD1|TRBV20-1|.
CSLGQGAGYGYTF
TGCAGTCTCGGGCAGGGGGCGGGTTATGGCTACACCTTC
>TRBJ2-1|.|TRBV7-9|few
CASSLGGTTQFF
TGTGCCAGCAGCTTAGGAGGGACCACCCAGTTCTTC
>TRBJ2-2|.|TRBV5-1|.
CASSLARRENTGELFF
TGCGCCAGCAGCTTAGCACGCAGGGAGAACACCGGGGAGCTGTTTTTT
>TRBJ1-6|.|TRBV6-5|few
CASSWDRPSYNSPLHF
TGTGCCAGCAGTTGGGACCGACCCTCCTATAATTCACCCCTCCACTTT
>TRBJ1-6|TRBD1|TRBV25-1|.
CASSEFGGTGDNSPLHF
TGTGCCAGCAGTGAATTCGGTGGGACAGGGGATAATTCACCCCTCCACTTT
>TRBJ2-2|TRBD1|TRBV4-2|many
CASSQDRTGSAGELFF
TGTGCCAGCAGCCAAGATCGGACAGGGTCCGCCGGGGAGCTGTTTTTT
>TRBJ1-4|.|TRBV9|.
CASSVDTAKSSEKLFF
TGTGCCAGCAGCGTAGACACGGCAAAGTCGTCGGAAAAACTGTTTTTT
>TRBJ2-1|.|TRBV11-1|.
CASSLEALLGQNNEQFF
TGTGCCAGCAGCTTAGAGGCGCTTCTGGGACAAAACAATGAGCAGTTCTTC
>TRBJ2-5|TRBD2|TRBV3-1|few
CASGGTSEQETQYF
TGTGCCAGCGGGGGGACTAGCGAGCAAGAGACCCAGTACTTC
>TRBJ1-5|.|TRBV20-1|few
CSASTSNQPQHF
TGCAGTGCTAGTACTAGCAATCAGCCCCAGCATTTT
>TRBJ2-5|TRBD1|TRBV12-3/TRBV12-4|.
CASTWDRGETQYF
TGTGCCAGCACCTGGGACAGGGGGGAGACCCAGTACTTC
>TRBJ2-5|.|TRBV7-9|.
CASSLFSKETQYF
TGTGCCAGCAGCTTATTCAGTAAAGAGACCCAGTACTTC
>TRBJ1-2|.|TRBV9|.
CASSVEGSRGYTF
TGTGCCAGCAGCGTAGAGGGATCACGGGGCTACACCTTC
>TRBJ2-1|TRBD2|TRBV6-6|few
CASSWGSGGGEQFF
TGTGCCAGCAGTTGGGGGAGCGGGGGGGGCGAGCAGTTCTTC
>TRBJ1-2|.|TRBV29-1|.
CSVEERVMGYTF
TGCAGCGTTGAAGAGAGGGTGATGGGCTACACCTTC
>TRBJ1-1|.|TRBV28|.
CASRKWAENTEAFF
TGTGCCAGCAGAAAATGGGCAGAGAACACTGAAGCTTTCTTT
>TRBJ1-2|TRBD1|TRBV19|.
CASGQTGDYGYTF
TGTGCCAGTGGCCAGACAGGGGACTATGGCTACACCTTC
>TRBJ2-4|TRBD2|TRBV4-3|.
CASSQGASGGASEQYF
TGCGCCAGCAGCCAAGGGGCGAGCGGGGGGGCCTCGGAGCAGTACTTC
>TRBJ1-6|TRBD1|TRBV27|.
CASSPKGQTDNSPLHF
TGTGCCAGCAGTCCAAAGGGACAGACGGATAATTCACCCCTCCACTTT
>TRBJ2-7|TRBD1|TRBV9|few
CASSVAPTGGYEQYF
TGTGCCAGCAGCGTAGCTCCGACAGGGGGCTACGAGCAGTACTTC
>TRBJ2-5|.|TRBV10-3|.
CAISLEFVETQYF
TGTGCCATCAGTCTCGAGTTTGTAGAGACCCAGTACTTC
>TRBJ2-2|.|TRBV25-1|.
CASRRAVVADTGELFF
TGTGCCAGCAGGCGGGCAGTCGTCGCGGACACCGGGGAGCTGTTTTTT
>TRBJ1-5|.|TRBV20-1|many
CSATTIDGNQPQHF
TGCAGTGCTACTACCATCGATGGCAATCAGCCCCAGCATTTT
>TRBJ2-1|TRBD2|TRBV4-3|.
CASSQVISGGDNEQFF
TGCGCCAGCAGCCAAGTAATTAGCGGGGGAGACAATGAGCAGTTCTTC